These 11 T cell receptor beta chains came from one sample sequenced in a study of cytomegalovirus exposure and HLA in healthy donors. The PCR was carried out with 60 Vbeta primers and 13 Jbeta primers. Sequenced by immunoSEQ multiplex PCR; TCRdb stores in-frame clones only, minus some. The table has under 200,000 clones, 75% to 85% seen once. Sequencing was carried out using PBMCs. The receptor source for this set is a male donor in good health and CMV-seropositive.

V and J are TRBV7-2 and TRBJ2-5; the match to TRBD1 covers 7 bases. The germline CDR1 and CDR2 sequences are SGHTA and FQGNSA. The CDR3 length is 14 residues. V dropped 5 bases and J dropped 2; count of bases not matched to a gene: 5. The CDR3 reads CASSGGTAQETQYF. In DNA form, the CDR3 reads TGTGCCAGCAGCGGTGGGACAGCTCAAGAGACCCAGTACTTC.

V usage is TRBV5-7 and J usage is TRBJ1-3; D is undetermined. TRBV5-7 has ORF status, its function being uncertain. The CDR3 is made up of 15 amino acids. V shed 1 base and J shed 2 bases, with 10 bases lying between them. The CDR3 DNA sequence: TGTGCCAGCAGCTTGCCCCTCTATACTGGAAACACCATATATTTT. Translating it yields CASSLPLYTGNTIYF.

The V call is TRBV13, the J call TRBJ1-2; D may be TRBD1 (6 bases). The CDR3 is made up of 15 amino acids. The V end was cut by 0 bases, the J end by 3 bases, with 11 bases between. Germline V gene sequence: CDR1 PRHDT, CDR2 FYEKMQ (reference sequence). CDR3 sequence: CASSLGRGGDYGYTF. In DNA form, the CDR3 reads TGTGCCAGCAGCTTAGGGCGAGGGGGGGACTATGGCTACACCTTC.

Note on this clone: Relative to the germline gene, one junction end is altered; a read error may explain this. The gene calls are TRBV27 and TRBJ2-5, with 9 positions matching TRBD2. Germline V CDR1 and CDR2: MNHEY, SMNVEV (reference sequence). The CDR3 runs 17 residues. The CDR3 nucleotides are TGTGCCGGCAGTTCCACGTCGAGGGCGGGGGGGCCAGAGACCCAGTACTTC. Translation: CAGSSTSRAGGPETQYF.

The genes are TRBV21-1 and TRBJ1-5; TRBD1, the table's D call, lacks a check against the DNA. TRBV21-1 is a recognized pseudogene. CDR3 length: 14 amino acids. CDR3 loop: CASPQGRSNQPQHF. CDR3 DNA sequence: TGTGCCAGTCCACAGGGGAGAAGCAATCAGCCCCAGCATTTT.

This chain links TRBV14 with TRBJ2-7, with TRBD1 matching over 7 bases. The trim removed 4 bases at V and 3 bases at J, leaving 9 bases unmatched. Germline V gene data show CDR1 as SGHDN and CDR2 as FVKESK. This CDR3 is 15 amino acids long. The CDR3 DNA sequence: TGTGCCAGCAGCCGAGCGGACAGGTGGTTCTACGAGCAGTACTTC. It codes for CASSRADRWFYEQYF.

V gene TRBV5-8 combines with J gene TRBJ1-3; D remains unclear. The CDR3 has 14 residues. Trimming cost V 7 bases and J 0 bases, with 11 bases left between them. Germline assignment: CDR1 SGHTS and CDR2 YDEGEE. CDR3 residues: CASLERVSGNTIYF. The CDR3 DNA reads as TGTGCCAGCCTCGAGAGAGTCTCTGGAAACACCATATATTTT.

The CDR3 loop is CASSLGGSGQETQYF. CDR3 sequence (DNA): TGTGCCAGCAGCTTAGGCGGCAGCGGGCAAGAGACCCAGTACTTC. This chain connects TRBV13 to TRBJ2-5; D perhaps matches TRBD2 (6 bases). This CDR3 has 15 amino acids. The V end lost 0 bases, the J end lost 2 bases, and 10 bases lay between the germline ends. Germline CDR1 is PRHDT and CDR2 is FYEKMQ (reference sequence).

The DNA of the CDR3 is TGTGCCAGCAGCGGCCGGGACAGCGGTAAATTGGAAAAACTGTTTTTT. Protein product: CASSGRDSGKLEKLFF. The J gene is TRBJ1-4, the V gene TRBV13, with 7 nucleotides matching TRBD1. This CDR3 has 16 amino acids. The V gene's germline CDR1 is PRHDT and CDR2 FYEKMQ (reference sequence). J was trimmed by 8 bases and V by 5 bases; bases with no gene match: 14. The whole variable domain, remainder taken from reference TRBV13 and TRBJ1-4, is AAGVIQSPRHLIKEKRETATLKCYPIPRHDTVYWYQQGPGQDPQFLISFYEKMQSDKGSIPDRFSAQQFSDYHSELNMSSLELGDSALYFCASSGRDSGKLEKLFFGSGTQLSVL.

The chain links TRBV4-1 to TRBJ2-3, with TRBD1 as a possible D gene (6 bases). From germline, CDR1 is MGHRA and CDR2 YSYEKL. The CDR3 has 16 residues. The ends were cut back, 3 bases at V and 3 bases at J, with 16 bases in the middle. CDR3 sequence reads: CASSHPGHQNTDTQYF. DNA for the CDR3: TGCGCCAGCAGCCATCCGGGACACCAAAATACAGATACGCAGTATTTT.

The gene calls are TRBV5-5 and TRBJ2-7; possible D gene TRBD1, 6 bases. Germline-derived CDR1 and CDR2 are SGHKS and YYEKEE (reference sequence). CDR3 length equals 14 residues. With 4 bases removed from V and 6 bases from J, the gap between germline ends came to 17 bases. Here the CDR3 reads CASSTQTGLGEQYF. The CDR3 region has the DNA TGTGCCAGCAGCACCCAAACAGGGCTGGGCGAGCAGTACTTC.